Each of the 22 T cell receptor beta chains below was sequenced from the same sample in a study of blood T cell repertoires in COVID-19. Only in-frame clones appear in the TCRdb table, and some are missing; sequencing was by immunoSEQ multiplex PCR. Among roughly 390,000 clones listed, more than 75% were seen once. Sequencing input: peripheral blood. These TCRs come from a young woman with COVID-19, enrolled during active disease.

The V and J genes are TRBV6-2 or TRBV6-3 and TRBJ2-7, with TRBD2 matching over 10 bases. V trimming: 0 bases; J trimming: 7 bases; junction bases outside the gene matches: 9. The germline V gene has CDR1 MNHEY and CDR2 SVGEGT. The CDR3 covers 16 residues. DNA for the CDR3: TGTGCCAGCAGTTACTCGACCCTAGCGGGAGATCGGGAGCAGTACTTC. This codes for CASSYSTLAGDREQYF.

The J gene is TRBJ1-5, the V gene TRBV5-6; D is undetermined. Between the trimmed V and J ends, which lost 3 bases and 0 bases, there was a span of 10 bases. The CDR3 sequence is 15 residues long. In germline, CDR1 is SGHDT, CDR2 YYEEEE. CDR3 nucleotides: TGTGCCAGCAGCTCGACGGACTCTAGCAATCAGCCCCAGCATTTT. It translates to CASSSTDSSNQPQHF.

The J gene is TRBJ1-5, the V gene TRBV2; possible D gene TRBD1, 6 bases. The CDR3 is made up of 13 amino acids. Trimming stripped 6 bases from V and 5 bases from J, with 11 bases between. Germline CDR1 and CDR2: SNHLY and FYNNEI. For the CDR3, the DNA is TGTGCCAGCAGGGACAGTCGGGATCAGCCCCAGCATTTT. Its protein is CASRDSRDQPQHF.

V gene TRBV2 combines with J gene TRBJ1-5; 9 bases are shared with TRBD1. This CDR3 is 16 amino acids long. CDR1 SNHLY and CDR2 FYNNEI come from the germline V gene. Losses at the gene ends were 8 bases for V and 2 bases for J; bases not matched to a gene: 10. CDR3 amino acids: CASSPDRGRGNQPQHF. CDR3 DNA: TGTGCCAGCTCTCCGGACAGGGGCAGGGGCAATCAGCCCCAGCATTTT.

This chain uses TRBV27 with TRBJ2-7; 7 positions match TRBD2. V was clipped by 7 bases and J by 3 bases; unmatched bases: 18. CDR3 length: 17 amino acids. Looked up from germline, CDR1 is MNHEY and CDR2 is SMNVEV (reference sequence). CDR3 bases: TGTGCCAGCATCAAAGTTGGCGGGAGAAACCCCAACTACGAGCAGTACTTC. Protein sequence: CASIKVGGRNPNYEQYF.

The rearrangement links TRBV19 to TRBJ2-1; 7 bases are shared with TRBD2. CDR3 length: 14 residues. The germline V gene has CDR1 LNHDA and CDR2 SQIVND (reference sequence). Unmatched junction bases numbered 6, after V lost 4 bases and J lost 6 bases. CDR3 protein: CASSSGRTLNEQFF. DNA of the CDR3: TGTGCCAGTAGTAGCGGGAGAACCCTCAATGAGCAGTTCTTC.

The chain has TRBV15 and TRBJ1-5, with D unclear. CDR1 is LNHNV and CDR2 is YYDKDF in the germline V gene (reference sequence). CDR3 size: 16 residues. V gave up 0 bases and J gave up 4 bases, with 13 bases separating them. The chain's CDR3 is CATSRDGPIPNQPQHF. Here the CDR3 DNA reads TGTGCCACCAGCAGAGACGGTCCTATTCCTAATCAGCCCCAGCATTTT.

This rearrangement joins TRBV30 to TRBJ2-7, with a possible D match to TRBD2 (6 bases). Germline V CDR1 and CDR2: GTSNPN, SVGIG (reference sequence). This CDR3 comprises 14 residues. V was trimmed by 5 bases and J by 1 base, leaving 15 bases between them. The CDR3 DNA is TGTGCCTGGGGTGCCGGGACTGGATCCTACGAGCAGTACTTC. This sequence encodes CAWGAGTGSYEQYF.

The chain links TRBV20-1 to TRBJ2-7; tentatively, D is TRBD1 (5 bases). Per germline, CDR1 DFQATT and CDR2 SNEGSKA (reference sequence). Between the trimmed V and J ends, which lost 6 bases and 5 bases, there was a span of 11 bases. This CDR3 region has 11 residues. CDR3 in amino acids: CSARTRDEQYF. The DNA of the CDR3 is TGCAGTGCAAGGACAAGGGACGAGCAGTACTTC.

The rearrangement uses TRBV5-4 and TRBJ2-2; the match to TRBD1 covers 11 bases. This CDR3 region has 18 residues. V was pared by 3 bases and J by 6 bases, with 13 bases of the junction left unmatched. Germline CDR1 and CDR2: SGHNT and YYREEE (reference sequence). The CDR3 sequence: CASSSGTGGRRNAGELFF. The DNA of the CDR3 is TGTGCCAGCAGCTCCGGGACAGGGGGGAGGAGGAATGCCGGGGAGCTGTTTTTT.

This chain uses TRBV28 with TRBJ1-2; D might be TRBD1 (6 bases). V was clipped by 2 bases and J by 2 bases, with 18 bases between them. The CDR3 is 17 amino acids. The germline CDR1 and CDR2 sequences are MDHEN and SYDVKM. The CDR3 DNA is TGTGCCAGCAGTTTACCCCTCGGCAGGGGACGAAACTATGGCTACACCTTC. This encodes CASSLPLGRGRNYGYTF.

This rearrangement joins TRBV6-2 or TRBV6-3 to TRBJ2-3; D remains ambiguous. There are 14 residues in the CDR3. With 0 bases removed from V and 2 bases from J, the gap between germline ends came to 6 bases. From germline, CDR1 is MNHEY and CDR2 SVGEGT. CDR3 nucleotides: TGTGCCAGCAGTTACTCGATGGCCACAGATACGCAGTATTTT. Translating gives CASSYSMATDTQYF.

J is TRBJ2-7 and V is TRBV19; D unresolved. CDR1 and CDR2 (germline): LNHDA, SQIVND (reference sequence). Deletions cut 1 base from V and 2 bases from J, with 9 bases between. CDR3 length equals 14 residues. The CDR3 loop is CASSIAQRTYEQYF. The CDR3 DNA reads as TGTGCCAGTAGTATAGCGCAGCGAACCTACGAGCAGTACTTC.

The chain employs TRBV18 and TRBJ1-1, with 8 bases identical to TRBD1. Germline lookup yields CDR1 KGHSH and CDR2 LQKENI. The CDR3 spans 16 residues. V shed 2 bases, J shed 5 bases, and the junction held 10 bases outside the gene matches. The CDR3 coding sequence is TGTGCCAGCTCACCAAGCAGGGGGCAGGGAGTAACTGAAGCTTTCTTT. Translation: CASSPSRGQGVTEAFF.

The rearrangement uses TRBV28 and TRBJ2-7, with 8 bases fitting TRBD1. The CDR3 has 15 amino acids. Germline-derived CDR1 and CDR2 are MDHEN and SYDVKM. V shed 6 bases and J 0 bases; nucleotides not matched to a gene: 7. CDR3 residues: CASSLGTGYSYEQYF. The DNA of the CDR3 is TGTGCCAGCAGCCTGGGGACAGGATACTCCTACGAGCAGTACTTC.

V usage is TRBV2 and J usage is TRBJ2-7, with 7 bases aligning to TRBD2. Germline V gene lookup returns CDR1 SNHLY and CDR2 FYNNEI. This CDR3 has 13 amino acids. Germline trimming cut 6 bases from V and 6 bases from J; bases unmatched to any gene: 8. Here the CDR3 reads CASSWDGGSEQYF. The CDR3 coding sequence is TGTGCCAGCAGCTGGGACGGGGGGTCCGAGCAGTACTTC.

The chain recombines TRBV5-1 with TRBJ2-1; 10 bases map to TRBD2. Germline values: CDR1 SGHRS, CDR2 YFSETQ. J gave up 8 bases and V 4 bases, and 6 bases lay outside the gene matches. The CDR3 contains 14 residues. The CDR3 here is CASSPGTSVDEQFF. The DNA of the CDR3 is TGCGCCAGCAGCCCCGGGACTAGCGTCGATGAGCAGTTCTTC.

The rearrangement uses TRBV23-1 and TRBJ2-7, with D hard to call. TRBV23-1 is flagged as an ORF with uncertain function. The CDR3 has 16 amino acids. Trimming left V 0 bases short and J 2 bases short, with 14 bases between. The DNA for the CDR3 is TGCGCCAGCAGTCAATCGCTCAGGCAGGCGACCTACGAGCAGTACTTC. Translating gives CASSQSLRQATYEQYF.

The CDR3 bases are TGTGCCAGTAGTATAAGGGCCGGACAGGGGCCCAATGAGCAGTTCTTC. It encodes CASSIRAGQGPNEQFF. This chain uses TRBV19 with TRBJ2-1; 9 positions match TRBD1. This CDR3 is 16 amino acids long. The V gene end was trimmed by 2 bases and the J gene end by 6 bases; junction bases not matched to a gene: 8. CDR1 is LNHDA, CDR2 SQIVND, per germline (reference sequence).

The V call is TRBV28, the J call TRBJ2-1; 14 nucleotides agree with TRBD2. The V segment lost 5 bases and the J segment 8 bases; nucleotides outside the gene matches: 8. Germline CDR1 MDHEN, CDR2 SYDVKM. CDR3 size: 16 residues. The CDR3 DNA follows: TGTGCCAGCAGTGGGACCGGACTAGCGGGAGGCTATGAGCAGTTCTTC. Translated: CASSGTGLAGGYEQFF.

The V call is TRBV7-3, the J call TRBJ2-5; 11 nucleotides align to TRBD2. Unmatched junction bases numbered 4, after V lost 3 bases and J lost 4 bases. Per germline, CDR1 SGHTA and CDR2 FQGTGA. The CDR3 length is 15 residues. In nucleotides, the CDR3 is TGTGCCAGCAGCTTTCTCGGACTAGCGGGAGAGACCCAGTACTTC. This gives the protein CASSFLGLAGETQYF.

J is TRBJ2-3 and V is TRBV10-3; 10 bases align to TRBD2. CDR3 size: 15 residues. The J segment lost 6 bases and the V segment lost 6 bases, leaving 9 bases of the junction unmatched. Germline-derived CDR1 and CDR2 are ENHRY and SYGVKD. The CDR3 region is CAISPSAGGPDTQYF. The CDR3 DNA reads as TGTGCCATCAGCCCCTCAGCGGGAGGGCCGGATACGCAGTATTTT.